The entry below describes one TCR beta chain. V dropped 4 bases and J dropped 0; count of bases not matched to a gene: 8. From germline, CDR1 is ENHRY and CDR2 SYGVKD. This CDR3 comprises 16 residues. Sequencing used immunoSEQ multiplex PCR; TCRdb keeps in-frame clones, though not all of them. The sample shows some 250,000 clones, approximately 80% of them seen only once. The record originates from a study of blood T cell repertoires in COVID-19. The chain uses TRBV10-3 and TRBJ2-5; 7 bases match TRBD2. Sequenced sample: peripheral blood. This sequence was found in a woman between 18 and 29 years old with acute or convalescent COVID-19. The CDR3 nucleotides read TGTGCCATCAGTGGCGGGGGACTCCCGTACCAAGAGACCCAGTACTTC. It encodes CAISGGGLPYQETQYF.